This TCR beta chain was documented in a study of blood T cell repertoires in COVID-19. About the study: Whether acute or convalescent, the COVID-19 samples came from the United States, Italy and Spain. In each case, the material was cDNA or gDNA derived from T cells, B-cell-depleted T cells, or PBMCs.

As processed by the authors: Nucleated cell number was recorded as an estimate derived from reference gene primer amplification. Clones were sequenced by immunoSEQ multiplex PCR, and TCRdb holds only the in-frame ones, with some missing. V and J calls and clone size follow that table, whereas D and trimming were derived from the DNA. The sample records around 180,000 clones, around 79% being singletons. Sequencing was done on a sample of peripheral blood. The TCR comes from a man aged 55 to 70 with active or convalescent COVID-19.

CDR3 sequence reads: CASARPGGGVTEAFF. CDR3 DNA sequence: TGTGCCAGCGCCCGTCCAGGGGGAGGAGTCACTGAAGCTTTCTTT. The gene calls are TRBV28 and TRBJ1-1, with 7 bases that match TRBD1. The CDR3 totals 15 residues. The V gene's germline CDR1 is MDHEN and CDR2 SYDVKM. V was pared by 8 bases and J by 4 bases, with 13 bases of the junction left unmatched.